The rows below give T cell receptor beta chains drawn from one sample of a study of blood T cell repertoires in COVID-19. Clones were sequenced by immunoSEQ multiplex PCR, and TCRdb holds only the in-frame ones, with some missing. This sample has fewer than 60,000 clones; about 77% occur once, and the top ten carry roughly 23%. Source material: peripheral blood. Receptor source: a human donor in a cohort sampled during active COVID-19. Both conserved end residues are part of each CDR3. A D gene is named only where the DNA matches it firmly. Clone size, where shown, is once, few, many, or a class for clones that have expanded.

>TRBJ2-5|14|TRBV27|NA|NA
CASSLKSAQETQYF
TGTGCCAGCAGTTTAAAAAGCGCACAAGAGACCCAGTACTTC
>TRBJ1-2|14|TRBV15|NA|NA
CATSPGGGDYGYTF
TGTGCCACCAGCCCCGGGGGAGGCGACTATGGCTACACCTTC
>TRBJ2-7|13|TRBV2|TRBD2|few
CASGSGGSYEQYF
TGTGCCAGCGGATCGGGAGGGTCCTACGAGCAGTACTTC
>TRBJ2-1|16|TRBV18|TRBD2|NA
CASSGTSGSSYNEQFF
TGTGCCAGCTCAGGGACTAGCGGAAGCTCCTACAATGAGCAGTTCTTC
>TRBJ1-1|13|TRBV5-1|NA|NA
CASSLEQNTEAFF
TGCGCCAGCAGCTTGGAGCAGAACACTGAAGCTTTCTTT
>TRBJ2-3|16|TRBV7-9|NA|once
CASSIRLELSTDTQYF
TGTGCCAGCAGCATAAGACTAGAGCTTAGCACAGATACGCAGTATTTT
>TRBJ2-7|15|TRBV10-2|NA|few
CASSSTVLDNYEQYF
TGCGCCAGCAGTTCGACAGTGCTAGATAACTACGAGCAGTACTTC
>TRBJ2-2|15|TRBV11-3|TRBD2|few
CASSLAGTTTGELFF
TGTGCCAGCAGCTTAGCCGGGACTACCACCGGGGAGCTGTTTTTT
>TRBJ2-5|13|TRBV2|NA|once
CASSARAEETQYF
TGTGCCAGCAGTGCCAGGGCGGAAGAGACCCAGTACTTC
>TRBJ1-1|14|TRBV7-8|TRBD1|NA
CASSSGQGNTEAFF
TGTGCCAGCAGCTCGGGACAGGGGAACACTGAAGCTTTCTTT
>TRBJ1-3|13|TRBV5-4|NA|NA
CASSPSSGNTIYF
TGTGCCAGCAGCCCCAGCTCTGGAAACACCATATATTTT
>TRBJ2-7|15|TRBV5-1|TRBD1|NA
CASSSGQGSFNEQYF
TGCGCCAGCAGCTCCGGACAGGGATCGTTTAACGAGCAGTACTTC
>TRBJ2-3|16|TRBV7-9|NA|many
CASSYDYWVGADTQYF
TGTGCCAGCAGTTATGACTACTGGGTTGGGGCAGATACGCAGTATTTT
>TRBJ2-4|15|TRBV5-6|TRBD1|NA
CASSDGQGAKNIQYF
TGTGCCAGCAGCGATGGACAGGGGGCCAAAAACATTCAGTACTTC
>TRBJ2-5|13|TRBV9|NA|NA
CASSVSNQETQYF
TGTGCCAGCAGCGTCAGTAACCAAGAGACCCAGTACTTC
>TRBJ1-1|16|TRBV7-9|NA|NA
CASSLKQGYKNTEAFF
TGTGCCAGCAGCTTAAAACAGGGCTACAAGAACACTGAAGCTTTCTTT
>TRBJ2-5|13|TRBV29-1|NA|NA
CSVWGGAAETQYF
TGCAGCGTCTGGGGGGGGGCGGCAGAGACCCAGTACTTC
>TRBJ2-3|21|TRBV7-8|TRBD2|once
CASSLARVTGGPRKSIDTQYF
TGTGCCAGCAGCTTAGCGCGGGTGACGGGGGGGCCGAGAAAGAGTATAGATACGCAGTATTTT
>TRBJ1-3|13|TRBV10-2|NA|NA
CATTGSSGNTIYF
TGCGCCACCACGGGAAGCTCTGGAAACACCATATATTTT
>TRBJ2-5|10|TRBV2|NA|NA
CASNEETQYF
TGTGCCAGTAATGAAGAGACCCAGTACTTC
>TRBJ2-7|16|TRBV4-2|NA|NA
CASSQEGGVSFYEQYF
TGTGCCAGCAGCCAAGAAGGGGGGGTATCATTCTACGAGCAGTACTTC
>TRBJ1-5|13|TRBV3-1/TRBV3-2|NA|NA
CASSQSRSQPQHF
TGTGCCAGCAGCCAAAGTCGCAGTCAGCCCCAGCATTTT
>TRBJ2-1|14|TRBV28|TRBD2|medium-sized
CASSLSSGRVEQFF
TGTGCCAGCAGTTTATCTAGCGGGAGGGTTGAGCAGTTCTTC
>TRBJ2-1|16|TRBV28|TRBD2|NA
CASSPLAGTGYNEQFF
TGTGCCAGCAGCCCATTAGCGGGGACGGGTTACAATGAGCAGTTCTTC
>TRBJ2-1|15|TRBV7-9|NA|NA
CASRGAQVSYNEQFF
TGTGCCAGCAGGGGGGCCCAGGTCTCCTACAATGAGCAGTTCTTC
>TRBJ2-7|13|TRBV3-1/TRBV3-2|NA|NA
CASSPSQGYEQYF
TGTGCCAGCAGCCCCAGCCAGGGTTACGAGCAGTACTTC
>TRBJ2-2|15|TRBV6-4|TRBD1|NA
CASSSGQGDTGELFF
TGTGCCAGCAGCTCGGGACAGGGTGACACCGGGGAGCTGTTTTTT
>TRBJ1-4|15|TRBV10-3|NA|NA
CAISEGGYRTEKLFF
TGTGCCATCAGTGAGGGGGGCTACAGAACTGAAAAACTGTTTTTT
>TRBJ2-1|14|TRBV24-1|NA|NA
CATSDGVSYNEQFF
TGTGCCACCAGTGACGGGGTCTCCTACAATGAGCAGTTCTTC
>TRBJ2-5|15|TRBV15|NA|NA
CATSRGAGPEETQYF
TGTGCCACCAGCAGAGGCGCGGGGCCTGAGGAGACCCAGTACTTC
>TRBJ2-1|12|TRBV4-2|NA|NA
CASSPPGNEQFF
TGTGCCAGCAGCCCCCCGGGGAATGAGCAGTTCTTC